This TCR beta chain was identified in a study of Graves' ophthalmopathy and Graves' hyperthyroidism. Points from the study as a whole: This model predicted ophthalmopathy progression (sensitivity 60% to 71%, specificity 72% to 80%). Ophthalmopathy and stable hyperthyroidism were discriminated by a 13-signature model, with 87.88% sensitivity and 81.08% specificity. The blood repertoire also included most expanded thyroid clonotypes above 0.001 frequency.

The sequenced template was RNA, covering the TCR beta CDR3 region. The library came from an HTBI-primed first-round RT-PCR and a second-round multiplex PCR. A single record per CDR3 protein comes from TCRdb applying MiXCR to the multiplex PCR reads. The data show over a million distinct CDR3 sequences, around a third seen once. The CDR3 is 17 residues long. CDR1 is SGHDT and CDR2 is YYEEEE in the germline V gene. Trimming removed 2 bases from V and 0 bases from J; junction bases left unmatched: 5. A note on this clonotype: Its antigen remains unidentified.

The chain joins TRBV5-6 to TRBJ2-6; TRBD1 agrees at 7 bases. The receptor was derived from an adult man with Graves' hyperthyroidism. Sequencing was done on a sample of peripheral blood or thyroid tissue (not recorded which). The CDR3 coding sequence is TGTGCCAGCAGCTTTAGGGGGCGCCGCTCTGGGGCCAACGTCCTGACTTTC. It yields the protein CASSFRGRRSGANVLTF. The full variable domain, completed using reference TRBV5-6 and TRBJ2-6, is DAGVTQSPTHLIKTRGQQVTLRCSPKSGHDTVSWYQQALGQGPQFIFQYYEEEERQRGNFPDRFSGHQFPNYSSELNVNALLLGDSALYLCASSFRGRRSGANVLTFGAGSRLTVL.